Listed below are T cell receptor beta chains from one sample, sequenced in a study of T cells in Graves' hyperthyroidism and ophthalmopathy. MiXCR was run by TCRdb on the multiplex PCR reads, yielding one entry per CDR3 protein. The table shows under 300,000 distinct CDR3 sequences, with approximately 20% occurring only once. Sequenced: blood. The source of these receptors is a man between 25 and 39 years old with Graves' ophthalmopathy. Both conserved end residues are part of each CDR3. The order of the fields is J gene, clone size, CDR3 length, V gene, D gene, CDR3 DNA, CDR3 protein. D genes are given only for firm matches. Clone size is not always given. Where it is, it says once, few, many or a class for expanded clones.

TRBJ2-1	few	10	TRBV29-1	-	TGCAGCGCCACTCAGGCTGAGCAGTTCTTC	CSATQAEQFF
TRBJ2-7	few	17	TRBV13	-	TGTGCCAGCAGCTCCTCCCCCCCTGCTAGCAGAGCCTACGAGCAGTACTTC	CASSSSPPASRAYEQYF
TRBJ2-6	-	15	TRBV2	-	TGTGCCAGCAAGACAGAACTCTCTGGGGCCAACGTCCTGACTTTC	CASKTELSGANVLTF
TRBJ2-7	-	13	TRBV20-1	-	TGCAGTGCTAGTGGCGGGATCGTCTACGAGCAGTACTTC	CSASGGIVYEQYF
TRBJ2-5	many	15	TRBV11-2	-	TGTGCCAGCAGTCGCGGGACGATCAAAGAAGAGACCCAGTACTTC	CASSRGTIKEETQYF
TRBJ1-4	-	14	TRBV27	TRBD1	TGTGCCAGCAGGATACAGGGGTGGGATGAAAAACTGTTTTTT	CASRIQGWDEKLFF
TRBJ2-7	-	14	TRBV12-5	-	TGTGCTAGTGGTTTGGTCGGGACTTACTACGAGCAGTACTTC	CASGLVGTYYEQYF
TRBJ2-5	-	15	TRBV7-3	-	TGTGCCACCACCACGTATGAAAGGGGTAGGGAGACCCAGTACTTC	CATTTYERGRETQYF
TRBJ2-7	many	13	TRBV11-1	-	TGTGCCAGCAGCAAGGACCAACTGGGGGAGCAGTACTTC	CASSKDQLGEQYF
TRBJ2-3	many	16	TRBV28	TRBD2	TGTGCCAGCAGCTCCGGGACTAGCGGGAACCCAGATACGCAGTATTTT	CASSSGTSGNPDTQYF
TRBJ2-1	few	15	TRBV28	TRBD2	TGTGCCAGCAGTTTGCCCGGGAGGGCCTACAATGAGCAGTTCTTC	CASSLPGRAYNEQFF
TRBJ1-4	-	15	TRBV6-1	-	TGTGCCAGCAGTGTTACGGGGCGAGATAATGAAAAACTGTTTTTT	CASSVTGRDNEKLFF
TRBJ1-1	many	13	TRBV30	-	TGTGCCTGGAGCCTAACCCACGGCACTGAAGCTTTCTTT	CAWSLTHGTEAFF
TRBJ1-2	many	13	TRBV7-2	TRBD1	TGTGCCAGCAGGACCCCACCCCAGGGGGCGCAGGCCTTC	CASRTPPQGAQAF
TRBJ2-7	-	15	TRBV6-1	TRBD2	TGTGCCAGCAGTGAGTCGGCTAGCGGGAGTTACGAGCAGTACTTC	CASSESASGSYEQYF
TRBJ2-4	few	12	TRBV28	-	TGTGCCAGCAGGTCGGCCAAAAACATTCAGTACTTC	CASRSAKNIQYF
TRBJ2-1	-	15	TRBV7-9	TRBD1	TGTGCCAGCAGCTTAGTTGGGACAGGGGTGGATGAGCAGTTCTTC	CASSLVGTGVDEQFF
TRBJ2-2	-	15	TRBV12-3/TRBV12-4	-	TGTGCCAGCACAATACGGCAGGCTAACACCGGGGAGCTGTTTTTT	CASTIRQANTGELFF
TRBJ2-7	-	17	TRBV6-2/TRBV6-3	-	TGTGCCAGCAGCAGGTGGACGGGGAGGTCAGATACCTACGAGCAGTACTTC	CASSRWTGRSDTYEQYF
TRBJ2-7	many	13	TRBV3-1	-	TGTGCCAGCAGCCAAGATCGTTCCTACGAGCAGTACTTC	CASSQDRSYEQYF
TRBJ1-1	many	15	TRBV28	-	TGTGCCAGCAGTTTATGGGGACAACTGAACACTGAAGCTTTCTTT	CASSLWGQLNTEAFF
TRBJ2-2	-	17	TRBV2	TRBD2	TGTGCCAGCAGTGAAGGACTAGCGGGAGTTGGCACCGGGGAGCTGTTTTTT	CASSEGLAGVGTGELFF
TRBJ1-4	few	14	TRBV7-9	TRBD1	TGTGCCAGCGGACAGGGATCAACTAATGAAAAACTGTTTTTT	CASGQGSTNEKLFF
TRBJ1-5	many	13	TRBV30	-	TGTGCCTGCGACCGGGGCTTAAATCAGCCCCAGCATTTT	CACDRGLNQPQHF
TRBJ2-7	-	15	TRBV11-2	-	TGTGCCAGCAGCACCAGGGGACTCCTATCCTACGAGCAGTACTTC	CASSTRGLLSYEQYF
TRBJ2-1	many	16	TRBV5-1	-	TGCGCCAGCACCTCGACAGGGGTAGCGGGAGTGCACGAGCAGTTCTTC	CASTSTGVAGVHEQFF
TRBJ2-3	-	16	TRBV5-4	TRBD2	TGTGCCAGCGCCCCCTGGGGTAGCGGGAGCACAGATACGCAGTATTTT	CASAPWGSGSTDTQYF
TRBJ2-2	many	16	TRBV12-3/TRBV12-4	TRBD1	TGTGCCAGCAGACGTACCGGGACAGGGAACACCGGGGAGCTGTTTTTT	CASRRTGTGNTGELFF
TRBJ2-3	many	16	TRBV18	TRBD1	TGTGCCAGCTCACCACTGGGACAGGGGAACACAGATACGCAGTATTTT	CASSPLGQGNTDTQYF
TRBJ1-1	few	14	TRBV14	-	TGTGCCAGCAGCCAAGATTGGAGAAACCCTGAAGCTTTCTTT	CASSQDWRNPEAFF
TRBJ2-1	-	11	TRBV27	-	TGTGCCAGCAGGGTTAGCAATGAGCAGTTCTTC	CASRVSNEQFF
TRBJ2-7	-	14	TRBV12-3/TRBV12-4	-	TGTGCCAGCAGTTTATCGGCGGACGGCTACGAGCAGTACTTC	CASSLSADGYEQYF
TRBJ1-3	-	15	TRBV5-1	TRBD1	TGCGCCAGCAGCCCTGACAGGGCCCTAGGAAACACCATATATTTT	CASSPDRALGNTIYF
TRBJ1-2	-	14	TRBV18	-	TGTGCCAGCTCACTGGCGGGGGACTCCTATGGCTACACCTTC	CASSLAGDSYGYTF
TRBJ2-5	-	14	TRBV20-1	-	TGCAGTGCTAGCGGGATAGGGGTATCAGAGACCCAGTACTTC	CSASGIGVSETQYF
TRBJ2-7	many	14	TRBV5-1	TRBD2	TGCGCCAGCAGCTTGACTAGCGGGAGATCCGAGCAGTACTTC	CASSLTSGRSEQYF
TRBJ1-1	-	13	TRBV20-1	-	TGCAGTGCTAGTGGTGCGGGGGGCACTGAAGCTTTCTTT	CSASGAGGTEAFF
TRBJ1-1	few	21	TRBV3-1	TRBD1	TGTGCCAGCAAACAACTCCTCCGGGACAGGGACCAACCCCGTGGGAACACTGAAGCTTTCTTT	CASKQLLRDRDQPRGNTEAFF
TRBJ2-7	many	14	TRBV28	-	TGTGCCAGCAGTCCCAGACTCGGCTCCTACGAGCAGTACTTC	CASSPRLGSYEQYF
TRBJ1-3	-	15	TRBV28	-	TGTGCCAGCAAATTCGGGGTGGTTGGGGGAAACACCATATATTTT	CASKFGVVGGNTIYF
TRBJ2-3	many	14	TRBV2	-	TGTGCCAGCAGCCTAGGGGTTAACACAGATACGCAGTATTTT	CASSLGVNTDTQYF
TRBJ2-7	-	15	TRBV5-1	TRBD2	TGCGCCAGCAGCCAGTCTAGCGGGAGGTTGTTCGAGCAGTACTTC	CASSQSSGRLFEQYF
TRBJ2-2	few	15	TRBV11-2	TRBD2	TGTGCCAGCAGCTTTAGCGGGATGGGTACCGGGGAGCTGTTTTTT	CASSFSGMGTGELFF
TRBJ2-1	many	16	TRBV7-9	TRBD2	TGTGCCAGCAGCTTTCCGACTAGCGGGAGCTACAATGAGCAGTTCTTC	CASSFPTSGSYNEQFF
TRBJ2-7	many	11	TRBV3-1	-	TGTGCCAGCAGCCAAATCGGCGAGCAGTACTTC	CASSQIGEQYF
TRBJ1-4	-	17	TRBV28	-	TGTGCCAGCAGTTTAGTCTCCGGGACTGCAACTAATGAAAAACTGTTTTTT	CASSLVSGTATNEKLFF
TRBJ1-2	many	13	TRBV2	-	TGTGCCAGCAGACAGACCGTTAACTATGGCTACACCTTC	CASRQTVNYGYTF
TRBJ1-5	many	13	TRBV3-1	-	TGTGCCAGCAGCCAGGTAGACGGTCTGCCCCAGCATTTT	CASSQVDGLPQHF
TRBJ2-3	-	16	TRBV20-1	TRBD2	TGCAGTGCTAGAGTTACTAGCGGGAGAGGCACAGATACGCAGTATTTT	CSARVTSGRGTDTQYF
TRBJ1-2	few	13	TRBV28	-	TGTGCCAGCACGGAGTTTCAAAAAGATGGCTACACCTTC	CASTEFQKDGYTF
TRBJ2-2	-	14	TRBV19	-	TGTGCCAGTAGCCCGGGTCCACTAGGAGGGGAGCTGTTTTTT	CASSPGPLGGELFF
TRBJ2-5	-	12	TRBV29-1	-	TGCAGCGTTGTCGGGGTTCAAGAGACCCAGTACTTC	CSVVGVQETQYF
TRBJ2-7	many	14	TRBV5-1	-	TGCGCCAGCAGCTTGGAAGGCAGGGGAGCCGAGCAGTACTTC	CASSLEGRGAEQYF
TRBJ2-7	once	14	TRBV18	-	TGTGCCAGCTCACCACCAGACAGCTGGGTAGAGCAGTACTTC	CASSPPDSWVEQYF
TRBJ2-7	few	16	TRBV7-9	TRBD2	TGTGCCAGCAGCCGCGTATCTAGCGGGAGGGCCTCTGAGCAGTACTTC	CASSRVSSGRASEQYF